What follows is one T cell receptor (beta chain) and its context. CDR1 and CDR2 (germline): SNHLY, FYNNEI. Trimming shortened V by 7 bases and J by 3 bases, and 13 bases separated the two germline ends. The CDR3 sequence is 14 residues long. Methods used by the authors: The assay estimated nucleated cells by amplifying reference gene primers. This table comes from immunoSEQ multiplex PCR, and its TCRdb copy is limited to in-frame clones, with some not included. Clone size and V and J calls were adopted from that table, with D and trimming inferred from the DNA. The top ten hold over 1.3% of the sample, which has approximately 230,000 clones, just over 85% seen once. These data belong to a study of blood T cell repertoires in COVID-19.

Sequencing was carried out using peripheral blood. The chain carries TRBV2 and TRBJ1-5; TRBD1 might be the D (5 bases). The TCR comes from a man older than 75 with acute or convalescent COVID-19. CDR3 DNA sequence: TGTGCCAGCAAATTGACAGCCTTCAATCAGCCCCAGCATTTT. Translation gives CASKLTAFNQPQHF.